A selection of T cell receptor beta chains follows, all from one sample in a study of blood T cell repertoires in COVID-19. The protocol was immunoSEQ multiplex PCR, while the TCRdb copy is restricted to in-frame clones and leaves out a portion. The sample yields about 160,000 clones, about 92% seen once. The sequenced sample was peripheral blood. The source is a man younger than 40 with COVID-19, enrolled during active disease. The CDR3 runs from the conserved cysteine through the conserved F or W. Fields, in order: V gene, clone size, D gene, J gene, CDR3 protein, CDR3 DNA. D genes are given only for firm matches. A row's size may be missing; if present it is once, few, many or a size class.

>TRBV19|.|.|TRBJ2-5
CASSIADRKYQETQYF
TGTGCCAGTAGTATAGCGGACAGAAAGTACCAAGAGACCCAGTACTTC
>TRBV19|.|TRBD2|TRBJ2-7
CASSVSGGETYEQYF
TGTGCCAGTAGTGTTAGCGGGGGGGAGACCTACGAGCAGTACTTC
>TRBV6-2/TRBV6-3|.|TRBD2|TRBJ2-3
CASSYPSGRAGTDTQYF
TGTGCCAGCAGTTACCCTTCTGGGAGGGCCGGAACAGATACGCAGTATTTT
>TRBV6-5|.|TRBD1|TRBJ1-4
CASSDSRTGLKVFF
TGTGCCAGCAGTGACTCAAGGACAGGGCTCAAAGTGTTTTTT
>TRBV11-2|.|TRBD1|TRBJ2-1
CASSLDRVTGYNEQFF
TGTGCCAGCAGCTTAGATCGGGTGACAGGGTACAATGAGCAGTTCTTC
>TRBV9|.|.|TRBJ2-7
CASSVGDSVYEQYF
TGTGCCAGCAGCGTAGGTGATTCGGTCTACGAGCAGTACTTC
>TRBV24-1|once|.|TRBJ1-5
CATSDSGGAMAQHF
TGTGCCACCAGTGATTCGGGGGGGGCTATGGCCCAGCATTTT
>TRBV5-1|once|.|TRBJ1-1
CASSPGGHEAFF
TGCGCCAGCAGCCCGGGAGGTCATGAAGCTTTCTTT
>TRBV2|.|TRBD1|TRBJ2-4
CASRQGLAYF
TGTGCCAGCCGACAGGGTTTGGCGTACTTC
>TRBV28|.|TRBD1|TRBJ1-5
CASSSTGYQPQHF
TGTGCCAGCAGTTCGACAGGGTATCAGCCCCAGCATTTT
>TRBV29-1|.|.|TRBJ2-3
CSVSQGLTTDTQYF
TGCAGCGTTTCCCAGGGACTGACCACAGATACGCAGTATTTT
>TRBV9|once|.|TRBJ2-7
CASSVGGDGSYEQYF
TGTGCCAGCAGCGTAGGGGGGGACGGCTCCTACGAGCAGTACTTC
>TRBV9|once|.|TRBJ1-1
CASSLDARGTEAFF
TGTGCCAGCAGCCTTGACGCCCGGGGGACTGAAGCTTTCTTT